This T cell receptor (beta chain) was profiled in a study of human T cells and chemical hapten exposure. This clonotype was seen at least ten times. This CDR3 comprises 11 residues. Trimming took 5 bases from V and 8 from J, leaving 9 bases between them. Germline V gives CDR1 SQVTM, CDR2 ANQGSEA. Time point reported: patch test 3, about 24 weeks after DPC sensitization. Treatment: therapeutic diphenylcyclopropenone sensitization with weekly scalp DPC. Donors were 18 to 70-year-old alopecia patients suitable for DPC. Each CDR3 protein gets one entry after TCRdb re-called the RACE reads with MiXCR. This sample carries over 100,000 distinct CDR3 sequences, over 9% of them seen once, and the ten largest clones take 2% to 2.5%.

The clonotype comes from a woman in her fifties or sixties with alopecia areata. Some clones in this sample may be carry-over from other donors' samples. The starting material was whole blood, obtained in connection with sensitization to the hapten diphenylcyclopropenone (DPC). V and J are TRBV29-1 and TRBJ1-4, with a weak D call TRBD1 (5 bases). In DNA, the CDR3 is TGCAGCGTTAGGAGGGGCGAAAAACTGTTTTTT. This translates into CSVRRGEKLFF.